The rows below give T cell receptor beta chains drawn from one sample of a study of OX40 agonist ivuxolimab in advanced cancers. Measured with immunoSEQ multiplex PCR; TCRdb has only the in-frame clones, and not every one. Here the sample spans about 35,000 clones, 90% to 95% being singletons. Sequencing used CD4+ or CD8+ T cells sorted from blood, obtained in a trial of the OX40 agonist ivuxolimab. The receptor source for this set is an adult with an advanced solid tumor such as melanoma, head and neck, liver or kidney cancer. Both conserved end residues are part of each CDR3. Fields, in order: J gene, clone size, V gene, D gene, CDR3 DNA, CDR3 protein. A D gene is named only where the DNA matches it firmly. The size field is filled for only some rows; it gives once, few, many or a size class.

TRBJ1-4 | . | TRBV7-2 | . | TGTGCCAGCAGCTTTGGGGGGACTAATGAAAAACTGTTTTTT | CASSFGGTNEKLFF
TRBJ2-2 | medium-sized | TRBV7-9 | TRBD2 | TGTGCCAGCAGCGCCCGACTAGCGGGGAGTTCCTCTAACACCGGGGAGCTGTTTTTT | CASSARLAGSSSNTGELFF
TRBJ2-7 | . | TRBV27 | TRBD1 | TGTGCCAGCAGCTCCGGGACAGCCGCCTACGAGCAGTACTTC | CASSSGTAAYEQYF
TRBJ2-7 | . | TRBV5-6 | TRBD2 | TGTGCCAGCAGCACCGGGACTAGTTTCTACGAGCAGTACTTC | CASSTGTSFYEQYF
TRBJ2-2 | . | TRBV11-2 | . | TGTGCCAGCAGCTTCAACCCCGGGACCGACACCGGGGAGCTGTTTTTT | CASSFNPGTDTGELFF
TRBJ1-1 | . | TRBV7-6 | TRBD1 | TGTGCCAGCAGCCGGACAGGGTACACTGAAGCTTTCTTT | CASSRTGYTEAFF
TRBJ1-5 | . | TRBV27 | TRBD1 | TGTGCCAGCAGTTTCCCAGGGGGCACCCAGCATTTT | CASSFPGGTQHF
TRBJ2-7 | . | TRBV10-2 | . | TGCGCCAGCAGTCATCCTGACAGCCTCTTTCGAGACGAGCAGTACTTC | CASSHPDSLFRDEQYF
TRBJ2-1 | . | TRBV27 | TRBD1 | TGTGCCAGCAGGGTCACCGGGACAGGGGGCAATGAGCAGTTCTTC | CASRVTGTGGNEQFF
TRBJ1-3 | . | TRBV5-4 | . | TGTGCCAGCGGTCCTGGAAACACCATATATTTT | CASGPGNTIYF
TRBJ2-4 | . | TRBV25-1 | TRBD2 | TGTGCCAGCTTATTCGGACTAGCGGGAGAGAGGGCCAAAAACATTCAGTACTTC | CASLFGLAGERAKNIQYF
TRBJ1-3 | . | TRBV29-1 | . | TGCAGCGTTGAAAGCGGGGGGCCTGGAAACACCATATATTTT | CSVESGGPGNTIYF
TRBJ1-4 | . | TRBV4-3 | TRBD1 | TGCGCCAGCAGCCAGGATACAGGGGACGAAAAACTGTTTTTT | CASSQDTGDEKLFF
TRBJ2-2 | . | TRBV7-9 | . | TGTGCCAGCAGCTTAGGGCAGGGAGAAGCCGGGGAGCTGTTTTTT | CASSLGQGEAGELFF
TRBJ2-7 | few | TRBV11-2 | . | TGTGCCAGCAGCTTAGGGGACACCGAGCAGTACTTC | CASSLGDTEQYF
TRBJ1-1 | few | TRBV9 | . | TGTGCCAGCAGCGTAGGTCCAGACTCTGAAGCTTTCTTT | CASSVGPDSEAFF
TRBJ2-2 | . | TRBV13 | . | TGTGCCAGCAGCCCCCGACCGACCGGGGAGCTGTTTTTT | CASSPRPTGELFF
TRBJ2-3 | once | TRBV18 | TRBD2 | TGTGCCAGCTCACCACCCGGGGCAGCGGGGCACACAGATACGCAGTATTTT | CASSPPGAAGHTDTQYF
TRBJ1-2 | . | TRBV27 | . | TGTGCCAGCAGTTTAGGGAGTTCGGGGACCTATGGCTACACCTTC | CASSLGSSGTYGYTF
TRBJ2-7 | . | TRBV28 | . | TGTGCCAGCAGTTCCATAGGTCCCTACGAGCAGTACTTC | CASSSIGPYEQYF
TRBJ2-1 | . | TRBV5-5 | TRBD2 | TGTGCCAGCAGCTGGGGGACTAGCATCAATGAGCAGTTCTTC | CASSWGTSINEQFF
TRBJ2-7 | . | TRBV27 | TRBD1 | TGTGCCAGCAGTACTGGGACAGCAAACTACGAGCAGTACTTC | CASSTGTANYEQYF
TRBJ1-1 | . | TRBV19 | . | TGTGCCAGCAAAACCATGGAGGTGAACACTGAAGCTTTCTTT | CASKTMEVNTEAFF
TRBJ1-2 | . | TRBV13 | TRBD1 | TGTGCCAGCAGCTTAGCGGGACAGAACTATGGCTACACCTTC | CASSLAGQNYGYTF
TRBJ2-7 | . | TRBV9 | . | TGTGCCAGCAACTCGGGACTCACCTCCGACGAGCAGTACTTC | CASNSGLTSDEQYF
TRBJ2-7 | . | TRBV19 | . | TGTGCCAGTAGTATGGGGCTATCCACCGGATGGCCCGAGCAGTACTTC | CASSMGLSTGWPEQYF
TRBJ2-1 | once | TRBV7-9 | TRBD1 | TGTGCCAGCAGTAAAGATGTGGGACAGGGGGCTTATGAGCAGTTCTTC | CASSKDVGQGAYEQFF
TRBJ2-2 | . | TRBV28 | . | TGTGCCAGCAGTTTGGACGGACTAAAGACCGGGGAGCTGTTTTTT | CASSLDGLKTGELFF
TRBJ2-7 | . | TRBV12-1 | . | TGTGCCAGCAGCTTTTGGCAGGGAAATCCTCCCGAGCAGTACTTC | CASSFWQGNPPEQYF
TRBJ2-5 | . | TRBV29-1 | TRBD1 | TGCAGCGTTGAAGGTCTCAGGGGGCCACTGTACCAAGAGACCCAGTACTTC | CSVEGLRGPLYQETQYF
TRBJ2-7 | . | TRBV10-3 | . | TGTGCCATCAGTGAGTCGATGCAAGGGGGTGAGCAGTACTTC | CAISESMQGGEQYF
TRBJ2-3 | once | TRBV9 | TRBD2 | TGTGCCAGCAGCGTAGAAGGCGGGAGTCGCGATACGCAGTATTTT | CASSVEGGSRDTQYF
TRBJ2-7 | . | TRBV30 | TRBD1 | TGCGCCTGGAGTGTGGGACAGGGCCCTTACGAGCAGTACTTC | CAWSVGQGPYEQYF
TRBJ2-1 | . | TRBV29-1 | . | TGCCTCTCCTACAATGAGCAGTTCTTC | CLSYNEQFF
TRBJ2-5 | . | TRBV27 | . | TGTGCCAGCAGAGGACTGCTAGAGAGAACCCAGTACTTC | CASRGLLERTQYF
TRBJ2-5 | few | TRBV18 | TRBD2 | TGTGCCAGCTCACCGAACGTACTAGCGGGAGGGCTGGAGACCCAGTACTTC | CASSPNVLAGGLETQYF
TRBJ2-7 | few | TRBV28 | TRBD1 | TGTGCCAGCTACCCCCCGGGACAGCCCTACGAGCAGTACTTC | CASYPPGQPYEQYF
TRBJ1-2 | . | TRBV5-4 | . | TGTGCCAGCAGCACCGCGGGGGCGCGCTATGGCTACACCTTC | CASSTAGARYGYTF
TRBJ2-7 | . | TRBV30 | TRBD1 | TGTGCCTGGGGAACAGGGGGCCATGGCTACGAGCAGTACTTC | CAWGTGGHGYEQYF
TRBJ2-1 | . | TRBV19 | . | TGTGCCAGTAGTATTTCCTACAATGAGCAGTTCTTC | CASSISYNEQFF
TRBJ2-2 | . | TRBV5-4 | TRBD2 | TGTGCCAGCAGCCCCCGTACGGCTAGCGGGACCGGGGAGCTGTTTTTT | CASSPRTASGTGELFF
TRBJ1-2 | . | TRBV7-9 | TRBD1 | TGTGCCAGCAGCCCAGGACAGGGAACTAACTATGGCTACACCTTC | CASSPGQGTNYGYTF